The clone carrying this T cell receptor beta chain was detected only a few times. Its antigen is currently unknown. UMIs and a universal primer site were added when TCR cDNA was made by 5'RACE template switching. A single record per CDR3 protein comes from TCRdb applying MiXCR to the 5' RACE reads. Found here are some 320,000 distinct CDR3 sequences, 8.7% of them singletons; the top ten hold over 15%. This sample is drawn from a study of T cells after yellow fever vaccination. Study-level results: Post-booster repertoires contained most primary-vaccination clones again (around 96% CD4, about 88% CD8).

Germline lookup yields CDR1 SGHRS and CDR2 YFSETQ. Trimming removed 4 bases from V and 3 bases from J, with 13 bases in between. The CDR3 length is 14 residues. The chain joins TRBV5-1 to TRBJ1-2, with D unresolved. This TCR derives from a man younger than 35 who received the YFV17D yellow fever vaccine. Specimen: PBMCs, collected on the day of the first yellow fever vaccination. The CDR3 DNA is TGCGCCAGCAGCATAGAAAAATTGGACTATGGCTACACCTTC. Protein: CASSIEKLDYGYTF.